These T cell receptor beta chains were read from a single sample in a study of Graves' ophthalmopathy and Graves' hyperthyroidism. In TCRdb, the multiplex PCR reads were re-called with MiXCR into one record per CDR3 protein. The sample lists roughly 230,000 distinct CDR3 sequences, about a fifth occurring once. The sequencing input was peripheral blood. These receptors all stem from a woman between 45 and 60 years old with Graves' ophthalmopathy. CDR3s include the opening cysteine and the closing phenylalanine or tryptophan. A D gene is named only where the DNA matches it firmly. The listing skips clone size in some rows; elsewhere it reads once, few, many or a size class.

cdr3_aa	cdr3_nt	v_call	j_call	d_call	clone_size
CASSSILAGGRETQYF	TGCGCCAGCAGCTCCATACTAGCGGGAGGGCGAGAGACCCAGTACTTC	TRBV5-1	TRBJ2-5	TRBD2	many
CASSPQPAGAAKNIQYF	TGTGCCAGCAGCCCGCAACCGGCAGGGGCGGCCAAAAACATTCAGTACTTC	TRBV7-6	TRBJ2-4	.	many
CASRGQESEAFF	TGTGCCAGCAGGGGACAGGAGAGTGAAGCTTTCTTT	TRBV27	TRBJ1-1	TRBD1	many
CASSYTGGALYEQYF	TGTGCCAGCAGTTATACGGGAGGCGCCCTCTACGAGCAGTACTTC	TRBV28	TRBJ2-7	TRBD2	once
CASSDADSNQPQHF	TGTGCCAGTAGTGACGCTGATAGCAATCAGCCCCAGCATTTT	TRBV19	TRBJ1-5	.	many
CASSEKATIVYGYTF	TGTGCCAGCAGTGAAAAGGCCACCATAGTCTATGGCTACACCTTC	TRBV6-1	TRBJ1-2	.	many
CASRAGDSSSYAF	TGTGCCAGCAGGGCCGGGGACAGCAGCTCCTACGCCTTC	TRBV6-1	TRBJ1-2	TRBD1	many
CASSYGPMGTSTEAFF	TGTGCCAGCAGTTACGGACCTATGGGGACGTCCACTGAAGCTTTCTTT	TRBV6-2/TRBV6-3	TRBJ1-1	.	.
CASSLRLLQQGQYF	TGTGCCAGCAGTTTGAGGCTCCTCCAGCAGGGGCAGTACTTC	TRBV28	TRBJ2-7	.	many
CASSYFGSTDTQYF	TGTGCCAGCAGTTACTTTGGAAGCACAGATACGCAGTATTTT	TRBV6-5	TRBJ2-3	.	many
CASSSPSYGYTF	TGTGCCAGCAGTTCTCCTTCCTATGGCTACACCTTC	TRBV6-5	TRBJ1-2	.	.
CACRPGTSAEQYF	TGTGCCTGCCGGCCCGGGACTAGCGCCGAGCAGTACTTC	TRBV30	TRBJ2-7	TRBD2	many
CASTPSGFYGYTF	TGTGCCAGCACCCCGTCAGGGTTCTATGGCTACACCTTC	TRBV28	TRBJ1-2	.	.
CAISGGQGQHGPQHF	TGTGCCATCAGTGGGGGGCAAGGGCAACACGGGCCCCAGCATTTT	TRBV10-3	TRBJ1-5	.	many
CASSSGQFITYEQYF	TGTGCCAGCAGTTCGGGACAGTTTATAACCTACGAGCAGTACTTC	TRBV7-2	TRBJ2-7	TRBD1	.
CASSIRTGGSYEQYF	TGTGCCAGCAGCATACGGACAGGGGGATCCTACGAGCAGTACTTC	TRBV7-9	TRBJ2-7	TRBD1	many
CASTQRGQGADTQYF	TGTGCCAGCACTCAACGTGGGCAGGGGGCAGATACGCAGTATTTT	TRBV12-3/TRBV12-4	TRBJ2-3	TRBD1	many
CSASRDNRLPSNQPQHF	TGCAGTGCTAGCCGGGACAACAGGTTACCAAGCAATCAGCCCCAGCATTTT	TRBV20-1	TRBJ1-5	.	many
CASIGTQIYEQYF	TGTGCCAGCATCGGAACCCAAATCTACGAGCAGTACTTC	TRBV6-4	TRBJ2-7	.	many
CASSTDGNQPQHF	TGCGCCAGCAGCACGGACGGGAATCAGCCCCAGCATTTT	TRBV5-1	TRBJ1-5	.	many
CASSEEGAVDTQYF	TGCGCCAGCAGTGAGGAGGGGGCGGTCGATACGCAGTATTTT	TRBV10-2	TRBJ2-3	TRBD1	.
CASSPDRGRTEAFF	TGCGCCAGCAGCCCCGACAGGGGGCGGACTGAAGCTTTCTTT	TRBV5-1	TRBJ1-1	TRBD1	.
CASSQPPMNTEAFF	TGTGCCAGCAGTCAACCCCCCATGAACACTGAAGCTTTCTTT	TRBV12-3/TRBV12-4	TRBJ1-1	.	many
CASSGGADQPQHF	TGTGCCAGCTCTGGAGGGGCGGATCAGCCCCAGCATTTT	TRBV18	TRBJ1-5	.	few
CASRATGRNSNQPQHF	TGTGCCAGCAGGGCGACAGGGCGAAATAGCAATCAGCCCCAGCATTTT	TRBV25-1	TRBJ1-5	TRBD1	.
CAGRAAGANVLTF	TGTGCCGGGAGGGCGGCTGGGGCCAACGTCCTGACTTTC	TRBV27	TRBJ2-6	TRBD2	few
CASSLPSPYEQYF	TGCGCCAGCAGCTTGCCCAGCCCCTACGAGCAGTACTTC	TRBV5-1	TRBJ2-7	.	many
CSVFQGTHEQYF	TGCAGCGTTTTCCAGGGAACACACGAGCAGTACTTC	TRBV29-1	TRBJ2-7	.	many
CASSYGQGYGANVLTF	TGTGCCAGCAGCTACGGACAGGGTTACGGGGCCAACGTCCTGACTTTC	TRBV27	TRBJ2-6	TRBD1	once
CASSEIRETGRGDTSAAKNIQYF	TGTGCCAGCAGTGAAATCAGGGAAACCGGCAGAGGGGACACAAGTGCGGCCAAAAACATTCAGTACTTC	TRBV6-1	TRBJ2-4	.	many
CASTMGGGWGNQPQHF	TGTGCCAGCACAATGGGGGGGGGTTGGGGCAATCAGCCCCAGCATTTT	TRBV12-3/TRBV12-4	TRBJ1-5	.	once
CASSSRTGAGEQYF	TGTGCCAGCAGCTCGAGGACAGGGGCGGGCGAGCAGTACTTC	TRBV7-8	TRBJ2-7	TRBD1	many
CASSLLRGGEQYF	TGTGCCAGCAGCTTGCTCAGGGGAGGGGAGCAGTACTTC	TRBV5-6	TRBJ2-7	.	.
CASSRGHLNYGYTF	TGTGCCAGCAGCCGGGGACACCTTAACTATGGCTACACCTTC	TRBV6-5	TRBJ1-2	.	many